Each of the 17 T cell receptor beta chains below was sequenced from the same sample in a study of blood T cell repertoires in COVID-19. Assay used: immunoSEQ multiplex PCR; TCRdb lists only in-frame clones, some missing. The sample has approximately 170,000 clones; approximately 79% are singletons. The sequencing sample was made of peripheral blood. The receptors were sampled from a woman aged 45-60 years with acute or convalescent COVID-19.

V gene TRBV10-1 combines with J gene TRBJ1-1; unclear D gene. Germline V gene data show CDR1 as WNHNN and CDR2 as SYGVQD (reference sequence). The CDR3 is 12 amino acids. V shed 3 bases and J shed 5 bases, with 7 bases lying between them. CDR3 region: CASSDAGTEAFF. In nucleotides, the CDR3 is TGCGCCAGCAGTGATGCGGGGACTGAAGCTTTCTTT.

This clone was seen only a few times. In DNA form, the CDR3 reads TGTGCCAGCAGCGTATTGGACTTTAATACGCAGTATTTT. Amino acid sequence: CASSVLDFNTQYF. V gene TRBV9 combines with J gene TRBJ2-3; tentatively, D is TRBD2 (5 bases). This CDR3 has 13 residues. Germline CDR1 is SGDLS and CDR2 is YYNGEE. Trimming stripped 1 base from V and 7 bases from J, with 10 bases between.

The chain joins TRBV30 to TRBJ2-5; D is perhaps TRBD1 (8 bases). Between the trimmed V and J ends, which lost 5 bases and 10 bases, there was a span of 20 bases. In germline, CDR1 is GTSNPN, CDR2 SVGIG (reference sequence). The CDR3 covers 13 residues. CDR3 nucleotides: TGTGCCTGGGGTACAGGGGGGGGTATGGACCAGTACTTC. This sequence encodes CAWGTGGGMDQYF. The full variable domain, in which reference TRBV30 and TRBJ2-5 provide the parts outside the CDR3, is SQTIHQWPATLVQPVGSPLSLECTVEGTSNPNLYWYRQAAGRGLQLLFYSVGIGQISSEVPQNLSASRPQDRQFILSSKKLLLSDSGFYLCAWGTGGGMDQYFGPGTRLLVL.

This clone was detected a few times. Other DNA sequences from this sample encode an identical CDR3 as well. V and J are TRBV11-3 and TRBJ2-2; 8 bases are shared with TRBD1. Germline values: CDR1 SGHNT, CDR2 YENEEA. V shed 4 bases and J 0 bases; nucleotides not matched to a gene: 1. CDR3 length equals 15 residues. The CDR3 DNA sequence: TGTGCCAGCAGCTCGGACAGGGCGAACACCGGGGAGCTGTTTTTT. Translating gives CASSSDRANTGELFF.

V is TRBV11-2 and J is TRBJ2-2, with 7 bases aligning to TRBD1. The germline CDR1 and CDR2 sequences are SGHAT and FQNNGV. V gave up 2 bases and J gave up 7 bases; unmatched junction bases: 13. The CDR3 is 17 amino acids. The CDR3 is CASSLTGEFWGHGELFF. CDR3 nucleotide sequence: TGTGCCAGCAGCTTAACAGGGGAGTTTTGGGGTCACGGGGAGCTGTTTTTT.

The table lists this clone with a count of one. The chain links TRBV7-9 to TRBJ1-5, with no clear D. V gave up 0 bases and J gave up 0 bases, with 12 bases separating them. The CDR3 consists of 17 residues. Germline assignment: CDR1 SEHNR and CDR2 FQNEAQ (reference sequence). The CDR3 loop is CASSLAVEAFSNQPQHF. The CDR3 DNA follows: TGTGCCAGCAGCTTAGCTGTCGAGGCGTTTAGCAATCAGCCCCAGCATTTT.

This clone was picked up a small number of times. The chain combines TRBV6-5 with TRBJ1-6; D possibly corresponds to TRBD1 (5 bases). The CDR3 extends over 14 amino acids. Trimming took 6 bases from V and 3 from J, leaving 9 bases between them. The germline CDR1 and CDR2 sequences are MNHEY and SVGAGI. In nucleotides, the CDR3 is TGTGCCAGCAGGATCGACAGCTATAATTCACCCCTCCACTTT. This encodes CASRIDSYNSPLHF.

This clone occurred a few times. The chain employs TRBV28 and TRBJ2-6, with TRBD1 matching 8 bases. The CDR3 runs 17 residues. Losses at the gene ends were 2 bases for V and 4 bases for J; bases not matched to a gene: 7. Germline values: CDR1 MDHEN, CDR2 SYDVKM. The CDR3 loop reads CASSLGQGAYGANVLTF. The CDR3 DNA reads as TGTGCCAGCAGTTTAGGACAGGGCGCTTACGGGGCCAACGTCCTGACTTTC.

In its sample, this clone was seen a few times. CDR3 region: CASSPGQNPPNIQYF. The DNA for the CDR3 is TGTGCCAGCAGCCCCGGACAAAACCCCCCCAACATTCAGTACTTC. The gene calls are TRBV7-2 and TRBJ2-4; D is perhaps TRBD1 (5 bases). This CDR3 is built from 15 residues. Trimming pared 5 bases from V and 7 bases from J, leaving 18 bases between. CDR1 and CDR2 from the germline V gene are SGHTA and FQGNSA.

CDR3 sequence (DNA): TGCAGCGTCGGACGATCAGGGGCAACTAATGAAAAACTGTTTTTT. Translating gives CSVGRSGATNEKLFF. J is TRBJ1-4 and V is TRBV29-1, with D perhaps TRBD1 (6 bases). Between the trimmed V and J ends, which lost 6 bases and 0 bases, there was a span of 14 bases. Germline values: CDR1 SQVTM, CDR2 ANQGSEA. The CDR3 length is 15 residues.

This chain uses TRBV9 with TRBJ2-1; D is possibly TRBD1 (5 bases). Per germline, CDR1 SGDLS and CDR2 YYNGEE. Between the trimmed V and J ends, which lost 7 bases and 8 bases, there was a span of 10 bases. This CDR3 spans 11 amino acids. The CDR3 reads CASRQLDEQFF. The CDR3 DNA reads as TGTGCCAGCCGACAGTTGGATGAGCAGTTCTTC.

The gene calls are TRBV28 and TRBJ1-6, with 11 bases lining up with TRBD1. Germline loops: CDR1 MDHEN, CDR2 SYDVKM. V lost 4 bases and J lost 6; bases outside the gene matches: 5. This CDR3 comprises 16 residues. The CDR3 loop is CASSSIGTGGNSPLHF. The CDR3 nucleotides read TGTGCCAGCAGTTCAATAGGGACAGGGGGTAATTCACCCCTCCACTTT.

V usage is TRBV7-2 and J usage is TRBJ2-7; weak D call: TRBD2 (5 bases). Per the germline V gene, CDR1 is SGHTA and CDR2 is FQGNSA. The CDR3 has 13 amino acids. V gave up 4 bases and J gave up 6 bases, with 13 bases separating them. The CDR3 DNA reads TGTGCCAGCAGCTCCGCGGGCAGATCCGAGCAGTACTTC. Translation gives CASSSAGRSEQYF.

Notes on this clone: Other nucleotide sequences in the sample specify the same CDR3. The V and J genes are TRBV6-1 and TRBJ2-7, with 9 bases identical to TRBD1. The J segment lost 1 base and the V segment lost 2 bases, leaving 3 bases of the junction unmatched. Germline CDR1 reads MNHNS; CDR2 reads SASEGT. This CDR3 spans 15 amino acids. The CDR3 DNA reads TGTGCCAGCAGTGAAAGGGGACAGGGTTCCTACGAGCAGTACTTC. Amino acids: CASSERGQGSYEQYF.

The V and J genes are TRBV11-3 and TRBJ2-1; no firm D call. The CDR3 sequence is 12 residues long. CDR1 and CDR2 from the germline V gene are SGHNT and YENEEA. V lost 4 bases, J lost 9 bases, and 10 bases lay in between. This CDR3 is CASSWAPGEQFF. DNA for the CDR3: TGTGCCAGCAGCTGGGCCCCCGGTGAGCAGTTCTTC.

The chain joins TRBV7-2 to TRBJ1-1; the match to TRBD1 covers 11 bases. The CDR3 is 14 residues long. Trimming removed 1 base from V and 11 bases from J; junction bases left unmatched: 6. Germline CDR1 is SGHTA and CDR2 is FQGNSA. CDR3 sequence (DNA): TGTGCCAGCAGCTTAGTCGGGACAGGGGGTGAGGCTTTCTTT. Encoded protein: CASSLVGTGGEAFF. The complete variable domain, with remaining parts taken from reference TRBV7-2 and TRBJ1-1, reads GAGVSQSPSNKVTEKGKDVELRCDPISGHTALYWYRQSLGQGLEFLIYFQGNSAPDKSGLPSDRFSAERTGGSVSTLTIQRTQQEDSAVYLCASSLVGTGGEAFFGQGTRLTVV.

The CDR3 loop is CASSVEAHSYEQYF. The CDR3, as DNA: TGTGCCAGCAGCGTAGAAGCTCACTCCTACGAGCAGTACTTC. The chain has TRBV9 and TRBJ2-7; D gene unclear. The CDR3 sequence is 14 residues long. The germline gives CDR1 SGDLS, CDR2 YYNGEE. V lost 0 bases and J lost 0, with 7 bases in between.